A selection of T cell receptor beta chains follows, all from one sample in a study of T cell repertoires in cytomegalovirus infection. TCRdb re-called the reads through MiXCR, storing one row per CDR3 protein. The sample carries about 530,000 distinct CDR3 sequences, about 26% recorded once. Sequencing used PBMCs. The source of these receptors is a human donor in good health (CMV status not recorded). Some clones in this sample may be carry-over from other donors' samples. The CDR3 runs from the conserved cysteine through the conserved F or W. The D gene is left open where the match is weak. The listing skips clone size in some rows; elsewhere it reads once, few, many or a size class.

j_call v_call d_call clone_size cdr3_nt cdr3_aa
TRBJ2-3 TRBV4-2 . . TGTGCCAGCAGCCAAGTTAGCACAGCGGTCACAGATACGCAGTATTTT CASSQVSTAVTDTQYF
TRBJ2-7 TRBV6-5 TRBD1 . TGTGCCAGCAGTTACTCGATTTTAGACAGGGGAGAACGTGAGCAGTACTTC CASSYSILDRGEREQYF
TRBJ2-4 TRBV19 . . TGTGCCAGTAGTGCACAGGGATACCCTAATCGGGGCATTCAGTACTTC CASSAQGYPNRGIQYF
TRBJ2-3 TRBV6-2/TRBV6-3 . few TGTGCCAGCAGTCACGGGGGCGCAGCTCTGGCTGGAGATACGCAGTATTTT CASSHGGAALAGDTQYF
TRBJ2-4 TRBV15 TRBD1 . TGTGCCACCAGCAGGCGACAGGGGGAAAACATTCAGTACTTC CATSRRQGENIQYF
TRBJ2-7 TRBV29-1 . . TGCAGCGTTACCCGTGGGGGCGACTACGAGCAGTACTTC CSVTRGGDYEQYF
TRBJ2-7 TRBV7-2 . . TGTGCCAGCAGCTTAGACTACAACTCCTACGAGCAGTACTTC CASSLDYNSYEQYF
TRBJ1-4 TRBV5-8 TRBD1 . TGTGCCAGCCTTAAGGGACAGGGTGACCCAAAGGGAGAAAAACTGTTTTTT CASLKGQGDPKGEKLFF
TRBJ2-1 TRBV12-3/TRBV12-4 TRBD1 few TGTGCCAGCAGTCGGACAGGGAGTGCCAATGAGCAGTTCTTC CASSRTGSANEQFF
TRBJ2-7 TRBV10-3 . few TGTGCCATCAGCCCGGACACCTCTCGGGGCGAGCAGTACTTC CAISPDTSRGEQYF
TRBJ2-5 TRBV24-1 . . TGTGCCACGCAACCGGGTCGCAGGGCCCAAGAGACCCAGTACTTC CATQPGRRAQETQYF
TRBJ2-2 TRBV5-1 . . TGCGCCAGCAGCGTCGCCTGGGAAGGGGAGCTGTTTTTT CASSVAWEGELFF
TRBJ1-4 TRBV7-9 TRBD1 many TGTGCCAGCAGCCGGGACAGTTCGGAGGAAAAACTGTTTTTT CASSRDSSEEKLFF
TRBJ2-3 TRBV2 TRBD1 . TGTGCCAGCAGGTTCGGGACAGGGTTCACAGATACGCAGTATTTT CASRFGTGFTDTQYF
TRBJ1-5 TRBV7-2 . few TGTGCCAGTCAATTTAGGCCGGGCAATCAGCCCCAGCATTTT CASQFRPGNQPQHF
TRBJ2-4 TRBV6-2/TRBV6-3 . few TGTGCCAGCAGTTACTCGAAGGGATTGGTCGTTGACAAAAACATTCAGTACTTC CASSYSKGLVVDKNIQYF
TRBJ1-1 TRBV2 . few TGTGCCAGCAGTGATCAAACATCTGAAGCTTTCTTT CASSDQTSEAFF
TRBJ2-5 TRBV14 . . TGTGCCAGCAGCCTTGGACGGCTTGCTGGGGAGACCCAGTACTTC CASSLGRLAGETQYF
TRBJ1-1 TRBV19 TRBD1 . TGTGCCAGTAAAGGCAGGGGGAGGACTGAAGCTTTCTTT CASKGRGRTEAFF
TRBJ1-1 TRBV25-1 . . TGTGCCAGCAGTGACGAGATTAGCACTGAAGCTTTCTTT CASSDEISTEAFF
TRBJ2-2 TRBV19 TRBD2 . TGTGCCAGTAGCCCAAGCTGGACTAGCGGAACCACCGGGGAGCTGTTTTTT CASSPSWTSGTTGELFF
TRBJ2-1 TRBV6-2/TRBV6-3 TRBD1 few TGTGCCAGCAGCCCGACAGGGGGCGTCTACAATGAGCAGTTCTTC CASSPTGGVYNEQFF
TRBJ2-2 TRBV28 . few TGTGCCAGCAAGAGCTTGATCGGGGAGCTGTTTTTT CASKSLIGELFF
TRBJ2-1 TRBV2 . . TGTGCCAGCACTAGATCCCCCTACAATGAGCAGTTCTTC CASTRSPYNEQFF
TRBJ1-1 TRBV6-5 TRBD1 . TGTGCCAGCAGTGACCCGGGACAGGGGTTAGACACTGAAGCTTTCTTT CASSDPGQGLDTEAFF
TRBJ2-7 TRBV6-2/TRBV6-3 TRBD1 . TGTGCCAGCAGTACCAGGGGGCCCTCCTACGAGCAGTACTTC CASSTRGPSYEQYF
TRBJ2-5 TRBV7-6 TRBD2 many TGTGCCAGCAGCCCCCAAGGTAGCGGGAGGCACCAAGAGACCCAGTACTTC CASSPQGSGRHQETQYF
TRBJ2-7 TRBV20-1 TRBD2 . TGCAGTGCTACTGGGACTAGCGGGATACTCTCCTACGAGCAGTACTTC CSATGTSGILSYEQYF
TRBJ1-1 TRBV19 . many TGTGCCAGCACGAGCGGGGGAGGGACGAACACTGAAGCTTTCTTT CASTSGGGTNTEAFF
TRBJ2-2 TRBV4-3 . many TGCGCCAGCAGCCAAGTGGCGGGGAACACCGGGGAGCTGTTTTTT CASSQVAGNTGELFF
TRBJ1-4 TRBV7-8 . few TGTGCCAGCAGCTTAGGGTTGGGGCTGCGGGAAGAAAAACTGTTTTTT CASSLGLGLREEKLFF
TRBJ2-3 TRBV7-2 . many TGTGCCAGCAGCTTAGGAGGGACCCGCACAGATACGCAGTATTTT CASSLGGTRTDTQYF
TRBJ2-2 TRBV7-9 TRBD2 . TGTGCCAGCAGCCTAGCGGGAGGAGAGAACACCGGGGAGCTGTTTTTT CASSLAGGENTGELFF
TRBJ2-5 TRBV19 TRBD2 . TGTGCCAGTAGGGGACTAGCGAGGGAGACCCAGTACTTC CASRGLARETQYF
TRBJ1-1 TRBV11-2 . few TGTGCCAGCAGCTTACTCTCCTCGGGTGGCACTGAAGCTTTCTTT CASSLLSSGGTEAFF
TRBJ2-1 TRBV27 TRBD2 few TGTGCCAGCAGTTTAGCCGCGCTAGCGGGAAACTACAATGAGCAGTTCTTC CASSLAALAGNYNEQFF
TRBJ2-1 TRBV7-9 TRBD2 many TGTGCCAGCAGCCCTCTGACTAGCGGCAATGAGCAGTTCTTC CASSPLTSGNEQFF
TRBJ2-7 TRBV7-9 . few TGTGCCCCGGCGGAGGGAAGTTACGAGCAGTACTTC CAPAEGSYEQYF
TRBJ2-3 TRBV20-1 TRBD2 . TGCAGTGCTAAGCGGGAGGTTCGGGATACGCAGTATTTT CSAKREVRDTQYF
TRBJ2-5 TRBV9 . . TGTGCCAGCAGCGCTACTCCGGGAGTGCGGCAAGAGACCCAGTACTTC CASSATPGVRQETQYF
TRBJ1-1 TRBV7-2 TRBD1 many TGTGCCAGCAGCTTGGGCGGGACAGGCAATTATTTT CASSLGGTGNYF
TRBJ1-1 TRBV29-1 TRBD1 few TGCAGCGTTGTTCCAGGGGGCCCATACACTGAAGCTTTCTTT CSVVPGGPYTEAFF
TRBJ1-2 TRBV15 . few TGTGCCACCAGCAGAGATCAGCAAGCTGGCTACACCTTC CATSRDQQAGYTF
TRBJ2-1 TRBV6-4 . . TGTGCCAGCAGACTAGCTGATGAGCAGTTCTTC CASRLADEQFF
TRBJ1-2 TRBV6-6 . few TGTGCCAGCAGGGATTTCCCTTATGGCTACACCTTC CASRDFPYGYTF
TRBJ2-5 TRBV24-1 TRBD2 few TGTGCCACCAGACGGGGGAGCGGGATCCAAGAGACCCAGTACTTC CATRRGSGIQETQYF